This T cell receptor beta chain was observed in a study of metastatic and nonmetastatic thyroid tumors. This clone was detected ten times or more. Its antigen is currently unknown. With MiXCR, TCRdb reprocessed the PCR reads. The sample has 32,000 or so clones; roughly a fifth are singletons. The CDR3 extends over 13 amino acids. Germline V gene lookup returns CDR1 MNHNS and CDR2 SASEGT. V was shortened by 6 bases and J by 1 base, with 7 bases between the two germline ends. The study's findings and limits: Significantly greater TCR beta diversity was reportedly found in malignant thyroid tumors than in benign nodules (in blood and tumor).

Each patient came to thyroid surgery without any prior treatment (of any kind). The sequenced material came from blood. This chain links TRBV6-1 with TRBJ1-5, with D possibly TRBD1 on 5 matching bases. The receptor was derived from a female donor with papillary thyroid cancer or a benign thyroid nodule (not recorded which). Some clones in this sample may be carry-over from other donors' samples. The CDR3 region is CASRGLSNQPQHF. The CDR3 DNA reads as TGTGCCAGCAGGGGACTCAGCAATCAGCCCCAGCATTTT.